This T cell receptor (beta chain) was documented in a study of T cells in narcolepsy. This clone was counted between two and nine times. Profiling relied on immunoSEQ multiplex PCR, and the TCRdb table lists in-frame clones only, not all of them. The data hold about 22,000 clones, with about 80% observed a single time. The CDR3 loop spans 14 amino acids. Germline V gene data show CDR1 as SGDLS and CDR2 as YYNGEE. V was cut by 0 bases and J by 5 bases, with 11 bases left in between. The chain couples TRBV9 to TRBJ2-5, with D hard to call. Sequencing was carried out using memory (CD45RA-) CD4+ T cells from blood. This sequence was found in a human donor in good health. The CDR3 DNA sequence: TGTGCCAGCAGCGTAGATACTAACGGGGAGACCCAGTACTTC. Translated: CASSVDTNGETQYF. Supplemented by reference TRBV9 and TRBJ2-5, the full variable domain reads DSGVTQTPKHLITATGQRVTLRCSPRSGDLSVYWYQQSLDQGLQFLIQYYNGEERAKGNILERFSAQQFPDLHSELNLSSLELGDSALYFCASSVDTNGETQYFGPGTRLLVL.